This is a list of T cell receptor beta chains from one sample in a study of T-cell memory formation after mild COVID-19. In TCRdb, the 5' RACE reads were re-called with MiXCR into one record per CDR3 protein. The sample includes over 300,000 distinct CDR3 sequences, 20% to 25% of them seen just once. The material sequenced was PBMCs or a T cell subset sorted from them (not recorded which). These receptors all stem from a man aged 18 to 29 who had mild COVID-19 (a few samples of this study predate the infection). Cell type and time point are not known. Both conserved end residues are part of each CDR3. The D gene is left open where the match is weak. Clone size is not always given. Where it is, it says once, few, many or a class for expanded clones.

clone size,V gene,D gene,J gene,CDR3 protein,CDR3 DNA
few,TRBV12-3/TRBV12-4,-,TRBJ1-6,CASSLAANSPLHF,TGTGCCAGCAGTTTAGCGGCAAATTCACCCCTCCACTTT
few,TRBV6-2/TRBV6-3,TRBD2,TRBJ2-5,CASSYLGRGEETQYF,TGTGCCAGCAGTTACCTCGGACGGGGGGAAGAGACCCAGTACTTC
few,TRBV29-1,-,TRBJ2-2,CSVEGRVIGELFF,TGCAGCGTTGAGGGCAGGGTAATCGGGGAGCTGTTTTTT
few,TRBV5-1,-,TRBJ2-1,CASTSSPNEQFF,TGCGCCAGCACGTCTAGCCCCAATGAGCAGTTCTTC
-,TRBV18,-,TRBJ1-4,CASSPQGVTTNEKLFF,TGTGCCAGCTCACCACAGGGGGTAACGACTAATGAAAAACTGTTTTTT
-,TRBV5-1,-,TRBJ2-3,CASSLGGDRRADTQYF,TGCGCCAGCAGCTTGGGAGGGGACCGGAGGGCAGATACGCAGTATTTT
-,TRBV7-8,-,TRBJ1-6,CASSSGDKGRRTYNSPLHF,TGTGCCAGCAGCTCCGGGGACAAGGGAAGGCGGACTTATAATTCACCCCTCCACTTT
many,TRBV5-5,-,TRBJ2-5,CASSPGTGRQETQYF,TGTGCCAGCAGCCCCGGGACGGGACGCCAAGAGACCCAGTACTTC
-,TRBV5-1,-,TRBJ2-3,CASSKQGGTQYF,TGCGCCAGCAGCAAGCAGGGCGGTACGCAGTATTTT
many,TRBV2,-,TRBJ2-2,CASLSSGLTGELFF,TGTGCCAGCTTGAGTTCAGGGCTCACCGGGGAGCTGTTTTTT
many,TRBV7-2,-,TRBJ2-1,CASSLVQGWDEQFF,TGTGCCAGCAGCTTAGTACAGGGTTGGGATGAGCAGTTCTTC
few,TRBV14,-,TRBJ2-5,CASSARPGAQETQYF,TGTGCCAGCAGCGCCCGGCCGGGCGCCCAAGAGACCCAGTACTTC
-,TRBV21-1,-,TRBJ1-4,CASSKEVGGTNEKLFF,TGTGCCAGCAGCAAAGAAGTGGGAGGGACTAATGAAAAACTGTTTTTT
-,TRBV5-1,-,TRBJ2-1,CASSRGSSGNEQFF,TGCGCCAGCAGCCGCGGTAGTAGCGGCAATGAGCAGTTCTTC
-,TRBV5-1,-,TRBJ2-1,CASRPRQEAGTNEQFF,TGCGCCAGCAGGCCCAGACAGGAGGCCGGTACGAATGAGCAGTTCTTC
few,TRBV12-3/TRBV12-4,-,TRBJ1-3,CASSPHTKTGNTIYF,TGTGCCAGCAGTCCGCACACTAAAACCGGAAACACCATATATTTT
few,TRBV3-1,-,TRBJ2-7,CASSPDFASYEQYF,TGTGCCAGCAGCCCTGATTTTGCCTCCTACGAGCAGTACTTC
few,TRBV29-1,-,TRBJ1-1,CSVDETANTEAFF,TGCAGCGTTGATGAAACAGCGAACACTGAAGCTTTCTTT
many,TRBV12-3/TRBV12-4,-,TRBJ1-2,CASSLNGTRHGYTF,TGTGCCAGCAGTTTAAACGGCACTCGGCATGGCTACACCTTC
-,TRBV7-7,TRBD1,TRBJ2-2,CASSSQQGAGELFF,TGTGCTAGCAGCTCCCAACAGGGGGCCGGGGAGCTGTTTTTT
-,TRBV12-3/TRBV12-4,TRBD1,TRBJ2-5,CASSKMGQGKETQYF,TGTGCCAGCAGCAAGATGGGACAGGGGAAAGAGACCCAGTACTTC
few,TRBV12-3/TRBV12-4,-,TRBJ1-2,CASRTGENYGYTF,TGTGCCAGCAGGACAGGAGAAAACTATGGCTACACCTTC
few,TRBV7-2,-,TRBJ2-1,CASSLARAGLNEQFF,TGTGCCAGCAGCTTAGCTCGGGCAGGGCTGAATGAGCAGTTCTTC
-,TRBV11-2,TRBD2,TRBJ2-3,CASSGRTSRSTDTQYF,TGTGCCAGCAGCGGGAGGACTAGCCGATCCACAGATACGCAGTATTTT
-,TRBV7-9,-,TRBJ1-6,CASSFSGDSPLHF,TGTGCCAGCAGCTTTTCCGGCGATTCACCCCTCCACTTT
many,TRBV4-3,-,TRBJ2-3,CASSSGRGYTDTQYF,TGCGCCAGCAGCTCCGGTCGGGGGTACACAGATACGCAGTATTTT
few,TRBV4-2,-,TRBJ1-2,CASSQTGTGTFYGYTF,TGTGCCAGCAGCCAAACCGGGACCGGTACCTTTTATGGCTACACCTTC
few,TRBV2,TRBD1,TRBJ2-7,CASSEPLDRGHYEQYF,TGTGCCAGCAGTGAACCTTTAGACAGGGGGCACTACGAGCAGTACTTC
-,TRBV4-2,TRBD1,TRBJ1-2,CASSPIETGVYGYTF,TGTGCCAGCAGCCCCATCGAGACAGGGGTCTATGGCTACACCTTC
once,TRBV6-2/TRBV6-3,-,TRBJ1-1,CASTQLGVEAFF,TGTGCCAGCACCCAGCTGGGGGTCGAAGCTTTCTTT
few,TRBV15,-,TRBJ2-5,CATYTPGEVETQYF,TGTGCCACCTATACACCGGGAGAAGTAGAGACCCAGTACTTC
-,TRBV5-1,-,TRBJ1-4,CASSHDRAYNEKLFF,TGCGCCAGCAGCCACGACAGAGCATATAATGAAAAACTGTTTTTT
few,TRBV5-1,-,TRBJ2-5,CASRKTQYF,TGCGCCAGCCGAAAGACCCAGTACTTC